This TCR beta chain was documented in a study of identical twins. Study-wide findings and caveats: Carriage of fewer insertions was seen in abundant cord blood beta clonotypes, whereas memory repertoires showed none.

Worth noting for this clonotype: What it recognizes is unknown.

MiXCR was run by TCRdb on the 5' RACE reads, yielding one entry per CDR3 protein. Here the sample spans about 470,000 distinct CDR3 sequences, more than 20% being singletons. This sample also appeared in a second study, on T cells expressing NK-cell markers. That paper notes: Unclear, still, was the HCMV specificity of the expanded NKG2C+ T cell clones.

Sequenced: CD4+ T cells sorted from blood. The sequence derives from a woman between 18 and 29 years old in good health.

The CDR3 bases are TGTGCCAGCAGCCACCTCGGACAGGAGCGCATTCAGTACTTC. This encodes CASSHLGQERIQYF. The rearrangement joins TRBV12-3 or TRBV12-4 to TRBJ2-4; 7 bases align to TRBD1. The CDR3 runs to 14 residues. With V trimmed by 6 bases and J by 9 bases, 11 bases remained unmatched.